The subject of this entry is one T cell receptor beta chain. Its antigen is still unknown. Only in-frame clones appear in the TCRdb table, and some are missing; sequencing was by immunoSEQ multiplex PCR. This table holds tens of thousands of clones, 80% to 90% found once. PCR or immunohistochemistry showed mismatch repair deficiency in every enrolled patient. The TCR-sequenced patients were a few responders to pembrolizumab. The data were obtained in a study of PD-1 blockade in mismatch repair-deficient tumors. The V end lost 7 bases, the J end lost 3 bases, and 13 bases lay between the germline ends. Germline V lookup: CDR1 SGHAT, CDR2 FQDESV (reference sequence). The CDR3 spans 14 residues. Whole-study results and caveats: After pembrolizumab, tumor-resident clones rose rapidly, then generally contracted before radiologic responses.

The sequenced sample was peripheral blood, obtained 2 weeks after starting pembrolizumab. The sequence derives from an adult with mismatch repair-deficient cancer. V usage is TRBV11-1 and J usage is TRBJ2-1, with a tentative D call TRBD1 (6 bases). In DNA form, the CDR3 reads TGTGCCAGCACCAGACAGGCAAGCTACAATGAGCAGTTCTTC. This sequence encodes CASTRQASYNEQFF.